This TCR beta chain was recorded in a study of Graves' ophthalmopathy and Graves' hyperthyroidism. Patients were left out if they had other autoimmune diseases, uncontrolled infections, pregnancy or lactation. As diagnostic evidence, clinical symptoms, serum thyroxine, TRAb, thyroid ultrasound and orbital computed tomography were relied upon. Amplification of the TCR beta CDR3 regions used RNA transcripts (as template). An opening RT-PCR round employed HTBI primers and preceded a second-round multiplex PCR. From the multiplex PCR reads, TCRdb called clonotypes with MiXCR, one entry per CDR3 protein. The sample consists of roughly 500,000 distinct CDR3 sequences, approximately 15% of them appearing once. Germline CDR1 is MDHEN and CDR2 is SYDVKM. The CDR3 has 12 amino acids. V lost 10 bases, J lost 4 bases, and 13 bases lay in between.

The origin of this receptor is a woman in her twenties or thirties with Graves' ophthalmopathy. The sequencing sample was made of blood. The rearrangement links TRBV28 to TRBJ1-2; no firm D call. The CDR3 nucleotides read TGTGCCACCACGAGTGGTAGCTATGGCTACACCTTC. Its protein product is CATTSGSYGYTF.